One sample yielded the 16 T cell receptor beta chains listed below, sequenced in a study of T cell responses to AZD1222 COVID-19 vaccine. Assay used: immunoSEQ multiplex PCR; TCRdb lists only in-frame clones, some missing. The repertoire holds 75,000 to 95,000 clones, with about 88% as singletons. The input for sequencing was peripheral blood, taken on day 0 of AZD1222 vaccination. The receptors come from an adult in good health.

V gene TRBV6-5 combines with J gene TRBJ1-2; D perhaps matches TRBD1 (5 bases). CDR3 length: 14 residues. Germline lookup yields CDR1 MNHEY and CDR2 SVGAGI. V lost 10 bases and J 4 bases, leaving 19 bases between the germline ends. CDR3 sequence (DNA): TGTGCCACCCAGGGCCAGAACCGCGGCTATGGCTACACCTTC. This codes for CATQGQNRGYGYTF.

This chain connects TRBV3-1 (or the pseudogene TRBV3-2) to TRBJ1-5; 12 bases align to TRBD1. Losses at the gene ends were 0 bases for V and 1 base for J; bases not matched to a gene: 10. CDR1 and CDR2 (germline): LGHDT, YNNKEL (reference sequence). The CDR3 is 20 residues long. CDR3 sequence: CASSQEKPGQGAQSNQPQHF. In nucleotides, the CDR3 is TGTGCCAGCAGCCAAGAGAAACCGGGACAGGGGGCGCAGAGCAATCAGCCCCAGCATTTT.

This clone was seen a single time. This sequence joins TRBV13 and TRBJ1-6; possible D gene TRBD1, 5 bases. The CDR3 extends over 15 amino acids. Trimming pared 3 bases from V and 3 bases from J, leaving 9 bases between. The germline V gene has CDR1 PRHDT and CDR2 FYEKMQ (reference sequence). The CDR3 DNA reads as TGTGCCAGCAGCTTGAAAGACAGCTATAATTCACCCCTCCACTTT. Its translation is CASSLKDSYNSPLHF.

This chain joins TRBV5-1 and TRBJ2-1, with 7 bases fitting TRBD2. The CDR3 contains 16 residues. Germline V gene sequence: CDR1 SGHRS, CDR2 YFSETQ. Germline trimming cut 0 bases from V and 5 bases from J; bases unmatched to any gene: 8. The CDR3 here is CASSLGDGRNNNEQFF. The CDR3 DNA follows: TGCGCCAGCAGCTTGGGGGACGGGAGGAATAACAATGAGCAGTTCTTC.

The chain has TRBV28 and TRBJ1-5; D is undetermined. V was cut by 10 bases and J by 1 base, with 17 bases left in between. Germline CDR1 MDHEN, CDR2 SYDVKM. The CDR3 runs 15 residues. CDR3 DNA sequence: TGTGCCACCAAACTACCCCGGACGAGCAATCAGCCCCAGCATTTT. Translated: CATKLPRTSNQPQHF.

The genes are TRBV6-5 and TRBJ1-1, with TRBD1 as a possible D gene (5 bases). Trimming removed 4 bases at V and 1 base at J, with 10 bases between. Germline CDR1 reads MNHEY; CDR2 reads SVGAGI. CDR3 length: 14 residues. CDR3 nucleotides: TGTGCCAGCAGTTTAGCGGGGACGAACACTGAAGCTTTCTTT. The encoded protein is CASSLAGTNTEAFF.

The genes are TRBV18 and TRBJ1-2; TRBD1 agrees at 8 bases. This CDR3 is 15 amino acids long. After removal of 3 bases from V and 5 bases from J, the junction contained 8 bases not matched to a gene. Per germline, CDR1 KGHSH and CDR2 LQKENI. This CDR3 is CASSPQGAPRYGYTF. CDR3 nucleotides: TGTGCCAGCTCACCCCAGGGGGCGCCCCGGTATGGCTACACCTTC.

This chain connects TRBV4-1 to TRBJ1-5; a possible D gene is TRBD1 (5 bases). Trimming took off 6 bases at V and 4 bases at J, with 16 bases between the two ends. There are 15 residues in the CDR3. Germline V gene lookup returns CDR1 MGHRA and CDR2 YSYEKL. CDR3 in amino acids: CASRKDTLANQPQHF. CDR3 in DNA: TGCGCCAGCAGGAAGGACACTTTAGCAAATCAGCCCCAGCATTTT.

The rearrangement uses TRBV29-1 and TRBJ2-3; tentatively, D is TRBD2 (5 bases). The CDR3 totals 14 residues. Germline lookup yields CDR1 SQVTM and CDR2 ANQGSEA. V was trimmed by 3 bases and J by 1 base, leaving 11 bases between them. The CDR3 loop is CSVERSGRTDTQYF. The CDR3 nucleotides read TGCAGCGTTGAGAGGAGCGGACGCACAGATACGCAGTATTTT.

The rearrangement uses TRBV5-1 and TRBJ2-7; D uncertain. V lost 0 bases to trimming and J lost 1 base, with 8 bases between them. The CDR3 consists of 14 residues. Per the germline V gene, CDR1 is SGHRS and CDR2 is YFSETQ. CDR3 amino acids: CASSLAPPSYEQYF. The CDR3 DNA sequence: TGCGCCAGCAGCTTGGCCCCGCCATCCTACGAGCAGTACTTC. The whole variable domain, filled in from reference TRBV5-1 and TRBJ2-7, reads KAGVTQTPRYLIKTRGQQVTLSCSPISGHRSVSWYQQTPGQGLQFLFEYFSETQRNKGNFPGRFSGRQFSNSRSEMNVSTLELGDSALYLCASSLAPPSYEQYFGPGTRLTVT.

This rearrangement joins TRBV12-3 or TRBV12-4 to TRBJ2-2; D remains unclear. Between the trimmed V and J ends, which lost 1 base and 6 bases, there was a span of 6 bases. The CDR3 is 13 residues long. The CDR3 DNA sequence: TGTGCCAGCAGTTTAGGTGGGCCCGGGGAGCTGTTTTTT. It specifies CASSLGGPGELFF.

V and J are TRBV28 and TRBJ1-1; no firm D call. Per the germline V gene, CDR1 is MDHEN and CDR2 is SYDVKM. The V end was cut by 5 bases, the J end by 1 base, with 14 bases between. The CDR3 loop spans 15 amino acids. The DNA of the CDR3 is TGTGCCAGCAGTCCCCGCTCGTTGGCGAACACTGAAGCTTTCTTT. Protein: CASSPRSLANTEAFF.

This clone was picked up one time. The V and J genes are TRBV3-1 (or the pseudogene TRBV3-2) and TRBJ2-3, with D maybe TRBD1 (5 bases). Germline assignment: CDR1 LGHDT and CDR2 YNNKEL (reference sequence). The CDR3 length is 12 residues. With 1 base removed from V and 7 bases from J, the gap between germline ends came to 6 bases. CDR3 protein: CASSQAGNTQYF. Written as DNA, the CDR3 is TGTGCCAGCAGCCAAGCAGGGAATACGCAGTATTTT.

The chain couples TRBV19 to TRBJ2-1, with D possibly being TRBD2 (6 bases). Trimming cost V 2 bases and J 7 bases, with 12 bases left between them. Germline loops: CDR1 LNHDA, CDR2 SQIVND (reference sequence). The length of the CDR3 is 14 residues. The DNA for the CDR3 is TGTGCCAGTAGTATACGGGAGTGGGGGAATGAGCAGTTCTTC. Translating gives CASSIREWGNEQFF. Complete variable domain (other parts from reference TRBV19 and TRBJ2-1): DGGITQSPKYLFRKEGQNVTLSCEQNLNHDAMYWYRQDPGQGLRLIYYSQIVNDFQKGDIAEGYSVSREKKESFPLTVTSAQKNPTAFYLCASSIREWGNEQFFGPGTRLTVL.

V gene TRBV24-1 combines with J gene TRBJ2-1; TRBD1 matches 9 bases. Per germline, CDR1 KGHDR and CDR2 SFDVKD. The length of the CDR3 is 14 residues. V lost 5 bases to trimming and J lost 5 bases; unmatched junction nucleotides: 3. The chain's CDR3 is CATSVTGGNNEQFF. The CDR3 DNA reads as TGTGCCACCAGTGTTACAGGGGGCAACAATGAGCAGTTCTTC.

The J gene is TRBJ2-3, the V gene TRBV12-2; the listed D gene, TRBD1, was not tested against the DNA. TRBV12-2 is annotated as a pseudogene. The CDR3 is made up of 16 amino acids. The CDR3 DNA sequence: TGTGCAAGTCGCTTAGTTGGGACAGGGGGCACAGATACGCAGTATTTT. Translated, it gives CASRLVGTGGTDTQYF.